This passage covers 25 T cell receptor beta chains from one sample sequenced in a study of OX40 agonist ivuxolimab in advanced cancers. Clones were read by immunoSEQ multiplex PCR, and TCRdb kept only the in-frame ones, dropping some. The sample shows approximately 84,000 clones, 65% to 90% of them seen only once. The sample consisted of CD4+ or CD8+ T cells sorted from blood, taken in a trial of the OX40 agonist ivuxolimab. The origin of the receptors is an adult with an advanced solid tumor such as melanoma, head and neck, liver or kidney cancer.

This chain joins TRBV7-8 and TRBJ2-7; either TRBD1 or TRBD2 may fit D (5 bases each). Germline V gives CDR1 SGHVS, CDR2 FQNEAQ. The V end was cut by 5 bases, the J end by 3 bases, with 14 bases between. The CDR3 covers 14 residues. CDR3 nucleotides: TGTGCCAGCAGCCCCCGGGACGGGTACTACGAGCAGTACTTC. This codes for CASSPRDGYYEQYF.

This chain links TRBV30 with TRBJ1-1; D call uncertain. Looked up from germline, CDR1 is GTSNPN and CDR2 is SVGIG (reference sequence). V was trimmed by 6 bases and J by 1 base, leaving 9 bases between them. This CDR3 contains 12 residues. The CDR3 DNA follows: TGTGCCTGCTACGAGTCGAACACTGAAGCTTTCTTT. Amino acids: CACYESNTEAFF.

CDR3 DNA sequence: TGTGCCATAGGGACTAGCGGGGGGGGTTACGAGCAGTACTTC. Protein product: CAIGTSGGGYEQYF. This sequence joins TRBV10-3 and TRBJ2-7, with 16 bases fitting TRBD2. The CDR3 is made up of 14 amino acids. The germline CDR1 and CDR2 sequences are ENHRY and SYGVKD. J lost 4 bases, V lost 9 bases, and 3 bases had no gene match.

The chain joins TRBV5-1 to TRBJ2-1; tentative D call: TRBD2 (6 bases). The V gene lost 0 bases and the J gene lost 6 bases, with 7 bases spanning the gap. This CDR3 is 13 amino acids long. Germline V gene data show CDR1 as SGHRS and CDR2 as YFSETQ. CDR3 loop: CASSLVGLNEQFF. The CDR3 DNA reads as TGCGCCAGCAGCTTGGTGGGACTCAATGAGCAGTTCTTC.

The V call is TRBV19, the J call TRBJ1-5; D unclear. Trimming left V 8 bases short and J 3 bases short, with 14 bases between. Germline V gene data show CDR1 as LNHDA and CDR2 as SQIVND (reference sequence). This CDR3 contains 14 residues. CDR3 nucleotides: TGTGCCAGTGGGCGTCGACAAGTCAATCAGCCCCAGCATTTT. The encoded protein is CASGRRQVNQPQHF.

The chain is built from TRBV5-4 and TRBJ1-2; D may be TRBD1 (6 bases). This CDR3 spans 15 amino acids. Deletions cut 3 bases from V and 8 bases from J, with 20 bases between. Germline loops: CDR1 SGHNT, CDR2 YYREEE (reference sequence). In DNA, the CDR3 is TGTGCCAGCAGCTGGTGGACAGTAGGGGTCAGGGGCTACACCTTC. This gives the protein CASSWWTVGVRGYTF. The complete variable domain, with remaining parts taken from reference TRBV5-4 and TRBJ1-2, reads ETGVTQSPTHLIKTRGQQVTLRCSSQSGHNTVSWYQQALGQGPQFIFQYYREEENGRGNFPPRFSGLQFPNYSSELNVNALELDDSALYLCASSWWTVGVRGYTFGSGTRLTVV.

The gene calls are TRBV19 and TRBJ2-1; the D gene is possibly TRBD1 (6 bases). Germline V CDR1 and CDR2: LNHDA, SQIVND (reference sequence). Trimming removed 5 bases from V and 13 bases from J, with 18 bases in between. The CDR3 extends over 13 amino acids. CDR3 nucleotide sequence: TGTGCCAGTAGTCCAACAGGGAAGTTTACTCAGTTCTTC. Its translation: CASSPTGKFTQFF.

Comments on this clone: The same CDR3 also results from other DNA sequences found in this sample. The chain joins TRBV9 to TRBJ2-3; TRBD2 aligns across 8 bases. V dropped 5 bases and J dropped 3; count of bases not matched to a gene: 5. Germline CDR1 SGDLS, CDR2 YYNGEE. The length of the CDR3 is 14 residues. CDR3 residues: CASSRGGRTDTQYF. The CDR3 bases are TGTGCCAGCAGTCGGGGGGGCCGGACAGATACGCAGTATTTT.

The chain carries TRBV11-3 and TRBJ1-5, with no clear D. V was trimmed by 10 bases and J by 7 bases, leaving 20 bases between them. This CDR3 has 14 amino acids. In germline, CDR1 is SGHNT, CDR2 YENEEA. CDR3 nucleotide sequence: TGTGCCACCTTCCGGAGGGAGAGCCGGCAGCCCCAGCATTTT. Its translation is CATFRRESRQPQHF.

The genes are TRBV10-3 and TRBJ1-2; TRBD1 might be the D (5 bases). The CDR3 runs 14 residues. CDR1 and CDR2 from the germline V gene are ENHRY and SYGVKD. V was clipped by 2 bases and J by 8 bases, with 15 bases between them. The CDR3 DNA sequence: TGTGCCATCAGTGAGACAGTGGGGCCAATGGGCTACACCTTC. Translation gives CAISETVGPMGYTF.

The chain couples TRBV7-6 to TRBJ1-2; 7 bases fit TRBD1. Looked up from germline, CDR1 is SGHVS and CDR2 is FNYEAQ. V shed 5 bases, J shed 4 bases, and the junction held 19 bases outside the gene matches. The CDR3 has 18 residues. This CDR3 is CASSPRGSGQPDIYGYTF. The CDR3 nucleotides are TGTGCCAGCAGCCCACGAGGTTCGGGACAGCCAGATATCTATGGCTACACCTTC.

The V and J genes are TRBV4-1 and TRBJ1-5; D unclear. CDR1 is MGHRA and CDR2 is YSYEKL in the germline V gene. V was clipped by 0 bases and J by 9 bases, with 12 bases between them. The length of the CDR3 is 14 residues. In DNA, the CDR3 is TGCGCCAGCAGCCAAGATCAAGCCTTCCGGCCCCAGCATTTT. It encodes CASSQDQAFRPQHF.

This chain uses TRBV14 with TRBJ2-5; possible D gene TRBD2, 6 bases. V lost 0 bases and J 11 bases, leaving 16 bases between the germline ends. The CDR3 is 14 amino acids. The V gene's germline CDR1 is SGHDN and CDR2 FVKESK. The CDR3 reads CASSQEIRSGEQYF. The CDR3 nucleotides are TGTGCCAGCAGCCAAGAGATTAGATCGGGGGAGCAGTACTTC.

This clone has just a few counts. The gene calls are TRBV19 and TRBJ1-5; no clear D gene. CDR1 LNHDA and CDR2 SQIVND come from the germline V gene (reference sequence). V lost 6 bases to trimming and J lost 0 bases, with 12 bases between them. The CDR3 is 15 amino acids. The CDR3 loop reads CASRLTDYSNQPQHF. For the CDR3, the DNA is TGTGCCAGTAGACTCACAGATTATAGCAATCAGCCCCAGCATTTT.

CDR3 residues: CASSSRTEGETQYF. CDR3 nucleotides: TGTGCCAGCAGCTCCCGAACGGAGGGAGAGACCCAGTACTTC. The chain links TRBV7-9 to TRBJ2-5, with D perhaps TRBD2 (6 bases). V dropped 4 bases and J dropped 4 bases, with 13 bases sitting between them. Germline V gene data show CDR1 as SEHNR and CDR2 as FQNEAQ (reference sequence). This CDR3 spans 14 amino acids.

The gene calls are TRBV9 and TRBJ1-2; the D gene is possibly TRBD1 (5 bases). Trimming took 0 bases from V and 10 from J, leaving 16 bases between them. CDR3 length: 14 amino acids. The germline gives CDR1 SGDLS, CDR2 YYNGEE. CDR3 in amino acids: CASSVDEGVRDYTF. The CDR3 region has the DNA TGTGCCAGCAGCGTAGACGAAGGGGTGCGAGACTACACCTTC.

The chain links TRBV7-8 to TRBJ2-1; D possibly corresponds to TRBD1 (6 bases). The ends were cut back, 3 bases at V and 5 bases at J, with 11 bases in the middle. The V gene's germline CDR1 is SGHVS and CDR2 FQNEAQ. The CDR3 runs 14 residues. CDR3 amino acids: CASSFGQTDNEQFF. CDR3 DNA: TGTGCCAGCAGCTTTGGACAGACCGACAATGAGCAGTTCTTC.

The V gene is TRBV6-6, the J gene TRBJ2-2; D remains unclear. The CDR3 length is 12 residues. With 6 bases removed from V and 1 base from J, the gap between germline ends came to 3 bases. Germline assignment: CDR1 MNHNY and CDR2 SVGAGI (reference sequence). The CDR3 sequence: CASSRNTGELFF. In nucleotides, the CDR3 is TGTGCCAGCAGCCGGAACACCGGGGAGCTGTTTTTT.

CDR3 loop: CASNGQGSGEQYF. Here the CDR3 DNA reads TGTGCCAGCAACGGACAGGGGTCGGGGGAGCAGTACTTC. The chain carries TRBV2 and TRBJ2-7; 9 nucleotides align to TRBD1. V trimming: 7 bases; J trimming: 7 bases; junction bases outside the gene matches: 8. Germline V gene data show CDR1 as SNHLY and CDR2 as FYNNEI. The CDR3 contains 13 residues.

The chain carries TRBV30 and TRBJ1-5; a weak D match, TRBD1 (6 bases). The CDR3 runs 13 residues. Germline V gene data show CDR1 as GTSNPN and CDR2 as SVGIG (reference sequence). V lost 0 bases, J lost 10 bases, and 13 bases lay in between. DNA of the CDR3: TGTGCCTGGAGTGTAGGGACAATCAGCCCCCAGCATTTT. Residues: CAWSVGTISPQHF.

CDR3 coding DNA: TGTGCCAGCAGCTTAGTTGCAGGGAAAGAGAGCTATGGCTACACCTTC. This sequence encodes CASSLVAGKESYGYTF. The genes are TRBV7-9 and TRBJ1-2; D is possibly TRBD1 (5 bases). This CDR3 is 16 amino acids long. With 1 base removed from V and 4 bases from J, the gap between germline ends came to 16 bases. Germline loops: CDR1 SEHNR, CDR2 FQNEAQ (reference sequence).

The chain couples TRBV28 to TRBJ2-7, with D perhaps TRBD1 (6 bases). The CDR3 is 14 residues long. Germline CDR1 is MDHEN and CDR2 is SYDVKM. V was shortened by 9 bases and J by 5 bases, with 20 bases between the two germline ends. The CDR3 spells CASLMTGPRDEQYF. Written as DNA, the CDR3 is TGTGCCAGTTTAATGACAGGACCTAGGGACGAGCAGTACTTC.

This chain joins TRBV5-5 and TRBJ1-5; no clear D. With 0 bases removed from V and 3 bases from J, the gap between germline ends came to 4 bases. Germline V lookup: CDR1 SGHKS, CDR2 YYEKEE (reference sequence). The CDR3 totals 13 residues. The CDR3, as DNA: TGTGCCAGCAGCTTGGCCGCCAATCAGCCCCAGCATTTT. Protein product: CASSLAANQPQHF.

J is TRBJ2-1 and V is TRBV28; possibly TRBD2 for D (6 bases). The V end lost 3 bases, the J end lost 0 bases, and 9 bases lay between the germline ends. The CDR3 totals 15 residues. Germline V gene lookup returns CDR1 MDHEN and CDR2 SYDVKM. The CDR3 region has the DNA TGTGCCAGCAGTTTTGCGGGGATCTCCTACAATGAGCAGTTCTTC. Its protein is CASSFAGISYNEQFF.

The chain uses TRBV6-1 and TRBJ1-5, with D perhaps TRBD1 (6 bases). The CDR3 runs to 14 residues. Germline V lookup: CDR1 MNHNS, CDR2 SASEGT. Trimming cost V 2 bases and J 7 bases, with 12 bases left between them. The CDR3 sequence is CASSESGARQPQHF. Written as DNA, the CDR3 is TGTGCCAGCAGTGAATCAGGGGCAAGGCAGCCCCAGCATTTT.